These T cell receptor beta chains were read from a single sample in a study of identical twins. MiXCR, applied by TCRdb to the 5' RACE reads, yields one record per CDR3 protein. In the table there are around 530,000 distinct CDR3 sequences, roughly 15% of which are singletons. This same sample was also taken into another study, of yellow fever vaccine responses in identical twins.

Sequencing was carried out using CD4+ T cells sorted from blood. The receptors derive from a woman aged 18-29 years in good health. CDR3s include the opening cysteine and the closing phenylalanine or tryptophan. D genes are given only for firm matches. Clone sizes are given selectively: once, few, many, or a class where the clone is expanded.

j_call | cdr3_length | v_call | d_call | clone_size | cdr3_nt | cdr3_aa
TRBJ2-6 | 12 | TRBV29-1 | NA | few | TGCAGCGTAACCTCTGGGGCCAACGTCCTGACTTTC | CSVTSGANVLTF
TRBJ2-4 | 13 | TRBV6-5 | TRBD1 | few | TGTGCCAGCAGTTCCGGGACAGGGAACATTCAGTACTTC | CASSSGTGNIQYF
TRBJ2-2 | 14 | TRBV7-3 | TRBD2 | NA | TGTGCCAGCAGCTTAACGGGACTAACCGGGGAGCTGTTTTTT | CASSLTGLTGELFF
TRBJ2-3 | 16 | TRBV9 | TRBD2 | few | TGTGCCAGCAGCGTAGGTCTAGGACTAGCTACAGATACGCAGTATTTT | CASSVGLGLATDTQYF
TRBJ2-3 | 15 | TRBV9 | NA | NA | TGTGCCAGCAGCCCCCACGGGACAGACGGGGGTACGCAGTATTTT | CASSPHGTDGGTQYF
TRBJ1-2 | 15 | TRBV5-1 | TRBD1 | NA | TGCGCCAGCAGCGGCGGACAGGGACAGGCATATGGCTACACCTTC | CASSGGQGQAYGYTF
TRBJ2-5 | 17 | TRBV27 | NA | NA | TGTGCCAGCAGTTCCCCCAACCCCCACCTGGCCGTTCAGACCCAGTACTTC | CASSSPNPHLAVQTQYF
TRBJ2-1 | 13 | TRBV7-8 | NA | NA | TGTGCCAGCAGCAAGATGAGCGGCGCCGAGCAGTTCTTC | CASSKMSGAEQFF
TRBJ1-1 | 14 | TRBV18 | NA | NA | TGTGCCAGCTCACCAGGGGAGGGTATCACTGAAGCTTTCTTT | CASSPGEGITEAFF
TRBJ1-1 | 16 | TRBV5-5 | TRBD1 | many | TGTGCCAGCAGCCCCCCCGGGACAGGGTTTGGTACTGAAGCTTTCTTT | CASSPPGTGFGTEAFF
TRBJ1-6 | 15 | TRBV18 | NA | NA | TGTGCCAGCTCACCACAGGGGTTGGGGAATTCACCCCTCCACTTT | CASSPQGLGNSPLHF
TRBJ2-3 | 18 | TRBV5-1 | TRBD2 | NA | TGCGCCAGCAGCTTGGAAAGGACTAGCGGGAGCTTACGGAATACGCAGTATTTT | CASSLERTSGSLRNTQYF
TRBJ1-2 | 14 | TRBV5-1 | NA | NA | TGCGCCAGCAGCTTGGCGACAGAGAACTATGGCTACACCTTC | CASSLATENYGYTF
TRBJ1-6 | 15 | TRBV20-1 | TRBD1 | NA | TGCAGTGCTAGAGATTACAGCCAGGGGGCTTCACCCCTCCACTTT | CSARDYSQGASPLHF
TRBJ2-7 | 16 | TRBV9 | NA | few | TGTGCCAGCAGCTCCCAGTTGCAGGTCTCTGCCTACGAGCAGTACTTC | CASSSQLQVSAYEQYF
TRBJ2-1 | 14 | TRBV5-5 | TRBD1 | NA | TGTGCCAGCAGCCCGGGACAGGGGGCTTGGGAGCAGTTCTTC | CASSPGQGAWEQFF
TRBJ2-5 | 16 | TRBV7-9 | TRBD2 | NA | TGTGCCAGCAGCTCTCACGGACTAGCGGGAGGTCAGACCCAGTACTTC | CASSSHGLAGGQTQYF
TRBJ2-3 | 16 | TRBV7-8 | NA | few | TGTGCCAGCAGCTTATGGGGTGGAGGGACTACAGATACGCAGTATTTT | CASSLWGGGTTDTQYF
TRBJ2-2 | 14 | TRBV6-1 | NA | NA | TGTGCCAGCAGTAAGGGACAATACACCGGGGAGCTGTTTTTT | CASSKGQYTGELFF
TRBJ2-7 | 15 | TRBV12-3/TRBV12-4 | NA | many | TGTGCCAGCAGTCCCCGGGGGAGGGGGGTCTACGAGCAGTACTTC | CASSPRGRGVYEQYF
TRBJ2-1 | 17 | TRBV12-3/TRBV12-4 | NA | few | TGTGCCAGCAGTTTTATTGGGTATGGTGGAACGGGAAATGAGCAGTTCTTC | CASSFIGYGGTGNEQFF
TRBJ2-4 | 16 | TRBV5-1 | NA | few | TGCGCCAGCAGCCCCGAAGGGGGGGCTATTACGGACATTCAGTACTTC | CASSPEGGAITDIQYF
TRBJ1-1 | 15 | TRBV14 | NA | NA | TGTGCCAGCAGCCAAGATGAGAATTTGAACACTGAAGCTTTCTTT | CASSQDENLNTEAFF
TRBJ2-1 | 15 | TRBV27 | NA | NA | TGTGCCAGCAGTTTGGATTCTAGCTTCAACAATGAGCAGTTCTTC | CASSLDSSFNNEQFF
TRBJ2-7 | 15 | TRBV5-1 | TRBD1 | NA | TGCGCCAGCAGCTCTACCGGGACAGGGGGCTACGAGCAGTACTTC | CASSSTGTGGYEQYF
TRBJ2-3 | 17 | TRBV15 | NA | few | TGTGCCACCAGTCCGGGTGGGGCTTTACCTAGCACAGATACGCAGTATTTT | CATSPGGALPSTDTQYF
TRBJ1-6 | 13 | TRBV10-3 | TRBD1 | NA | TGTGCCACCTTCAGGGACAGGAATTCACCCCTCCACTTT | CATFRDRNSPLHF
TRBJ2-3 | 11 | TRBV20-1 | NA | NA | TGCAGTGCTTCGGTGGCCGATACGCAGTATTTT | CSASVADTQYF
TRBJ2-2 | 16 | TRBV5-1 | TRBD2 | NA | TGCGCCAGCAGCCTCGCTAGCGGGAGGGCCTCCGGGGAGCTGTTTTTT | CASSLASGRASGELFF
TRBJ2-2 | 17 | TRBV11-2 | NA | NA | TGTGCCAGCAGCCCCCAATCTGGGAAAGTGAACACCGGGGAGCTGTTTTTT | CASSPQSGKVNTGELFF
TRBJ2-3 | 16 | TRBV5-1 | TRBD2 | few | TGCGCCAGCAGCTTGGAGTCTAGCGGGATGGGTGATACGCAGTATTTT | CASSLESSGMGDTQYF
TRBJ1-1 | 13 | TRBV12-3/TRBV12-4 | NA | NA | TGTGCCAGCAGTCCCTTTGAGTCCACTGAAGCTTTCTTT | CASSPFESTEAFF
TRBJ2-5 | 11 | TRBV7-8 | NA | NA | TGTGCCAGCAGCTCCGGGCAGACCCAGTACTTC | CASSSGQTQYF
TRBJ2-2 | 15 | TRBV24-1 | NA | NA | TGTGCCACCAGTGAGCGCGGATTACCCACCGGGGAGCTGTTTTTT | CATSERGLPTGELFF
TRBJ1-3 | 15 | TRBV28 | TRBD1 | few | TGTGCCAGCAGTTTAACAGGGGGCCCTGGAAACACCATATATTTT | CASSLTGGPGNTIYF
TRBJ2-3 | 13 | TRBV2 | TRBD2 | few | TGTGCCAGCAGAGACAATGGGGAGGGATCGCAGTATTTT | CASRDNGEGSQYF
TRBJ2-3 | 12 | TRBV15 | NA | few | TGTGCCACCAGTGGGATGACAGATACGCAGTATTTT | CATSGMTDTQYF
TRBJ2-1 | 16 | TRBV7-8 | NA | few | TGTGCCAGCAGCTCCCGCTCGGGCGTTTCCTACAATGAGCAGTTCTTC | CASSSRSGVSYNEQFF
TRBJ2-2 | 13 | TRBV10-3 | NA | few | TGTGCCATCAGGGGGGCGAGCACCGGGGAGCTGTTTTTT | CAIRGASTGELFF
TRBJ2-3 | 13 | TRBV4-2 | NA | few | TGTGCCAGCAGCCAAGATCCGCCAGATACGCAGTATTTT | CASSQDPPDTQYF
TRBJ2-5 | 15 | TRBV5-1 | NA | few | TGCGCCAGCAGCTTGCACAGACAGGTCCAAGAGACCCAGTACTTC | CASSLHRQVQETQYF
TRBJ2-5 | 19 | TRBV4-1 | TRBD1 | few | TGCGCCAGCAGCCAAGTGGCAACTCTACAAACAGGGGTCAAGGAGACCCAGTACTTC | CASSQVATLQTGVKETQYF